What follows is one T cell receptor beta chain and its context. These data are taken from a study of OX40 agonist ivuxolimab in advanced cancers. Across the study: Two patients with cutaneous melanoma and one with hepatocellular carcinoma, three in total, showed partial responses.

Profiling relied on immunoSEQ multiplex PCR, and the TCRdb table lists in-frame clones only, not all of them. The sample yields about 80,000 clones, around 94% seen once. Trimming pared 4 bases from V and 1 base from J, leaving 7 bases between. Per the germline V gene, CDR1 is SGHDT and CDR2 is YYEEEE. The CDR3 extends over 13 amino acids. The starting material was CD4+ or CD8+ T cells sorted from blood, obtained in a trial of the OX40 agonist ivuxolimab. The origin of this receptor is an adult with an advanced solid tumor such as melanoma, head and neck, liver or kidney cancer. The rearrangement joins TRBV5-6 to TRBJ2-3; no clear D. CDR3 sequence reads: CASSNSGTDTQYF. The DNA for the CDR3 is TGTGCCAGCAGCAACTCCGGCACAGATACGCAGTATTTT. The full variable domain, in which reference TRBV5-6 and TRBJ2-3 provide the parts outside the CDR3, is DAGVTQSPTHLIKTRGQQVTLRCSPKSGHDTVSWYQQALGQGPQFIFQYYEEEERQRGNFPDRFSGHQFPNYSSELNVNALLLGDSALYLCASSNSGTDTQYFGPGTRLTVL.